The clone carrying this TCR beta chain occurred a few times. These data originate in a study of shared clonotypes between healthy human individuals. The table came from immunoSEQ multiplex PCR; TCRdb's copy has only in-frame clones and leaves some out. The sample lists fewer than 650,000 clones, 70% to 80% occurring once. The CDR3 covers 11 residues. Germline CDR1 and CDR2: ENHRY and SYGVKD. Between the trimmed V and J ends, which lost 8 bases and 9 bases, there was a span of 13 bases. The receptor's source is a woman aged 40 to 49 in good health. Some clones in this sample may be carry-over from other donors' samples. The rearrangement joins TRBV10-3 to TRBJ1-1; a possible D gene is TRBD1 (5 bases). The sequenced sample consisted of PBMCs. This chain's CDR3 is CAIGDGFKAFF. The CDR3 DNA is TGTGCCATCGGGGACGGTTTTAAAGCTTTCTTT.